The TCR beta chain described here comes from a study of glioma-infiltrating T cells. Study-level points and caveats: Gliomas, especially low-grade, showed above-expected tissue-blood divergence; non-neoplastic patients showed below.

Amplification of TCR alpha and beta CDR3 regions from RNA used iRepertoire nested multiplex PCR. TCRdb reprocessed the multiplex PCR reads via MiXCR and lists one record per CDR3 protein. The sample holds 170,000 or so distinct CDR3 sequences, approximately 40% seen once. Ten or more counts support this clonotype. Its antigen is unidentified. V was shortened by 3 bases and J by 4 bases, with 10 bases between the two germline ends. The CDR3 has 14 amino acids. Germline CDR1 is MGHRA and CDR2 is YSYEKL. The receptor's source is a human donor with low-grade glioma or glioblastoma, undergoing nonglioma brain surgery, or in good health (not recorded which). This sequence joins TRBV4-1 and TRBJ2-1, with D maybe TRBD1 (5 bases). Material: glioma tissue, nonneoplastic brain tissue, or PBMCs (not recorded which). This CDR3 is CASSQETAYNEQFF. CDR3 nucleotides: TGCGCCAGCAGCCAGGAGACAGCTTACAATGAGCAGTTCTTC.